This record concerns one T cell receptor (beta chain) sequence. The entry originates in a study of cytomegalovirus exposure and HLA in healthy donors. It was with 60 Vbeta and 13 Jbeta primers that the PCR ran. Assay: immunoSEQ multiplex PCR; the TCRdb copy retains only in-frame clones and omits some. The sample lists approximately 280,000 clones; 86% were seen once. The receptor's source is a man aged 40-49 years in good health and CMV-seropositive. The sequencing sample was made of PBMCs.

CDR3 sequence reads: CASSLWAGRDTEAFF. The CDR3 DNA is TGTGCCAGCAGTTTATGGGCAGGGAGGGACACTGAAGCTTTCTTT. The rearrangement uses TRBV28 and TRBJ1-1, with a weak D call TRBD1 (5 bases). Germline CDR1 MDHEN, CDR2 SYDVKM. Trimming pared 0 bases from V and 3 bases from J, leaving 11 bases between. This CDR3 has 15 amino acids.